This T cell receptor beta chain was identified during a study of T cells in Graves' hyperthyroidism and ophthalmopathy. This clonotype was picked up many times. Germline V gene lookup returns CDR1 SGDLS and CDR2 YYNGEE. The CDR3 runs 14 residues. Trimming shortened V by 7 bases and J by 4 bases, and 15 bases separated the two germline ends. The CDR3 regions of TCR beta were amplified from RNA transcripts. The TCR CDR3 was amplified in a first-round RT-PCR using the HTBI primer set. Each CDR3 protein gets one entry after TCRdb re-called the multiplex PCR reads with MiXCR. This sample has around 600,000 distinct CDR3 sequences; 45% occur once, and the top ten carry less than 9%. Not enrolled were patients with uncontrolled infection, other autoimmune disease, pregnancy or lactation.

This chain uses TRBV9 with TRBJ1-3; D is ambiguous. Sequenced material: peripheral blood or thyroid tissue (not recorded which). This clonotype was obtained from an adult man with Graves' disease, either hyperthyroidism or ophthalmopathy (not recorded which). CDR3 sequence (DNA): TGTGCCAGCGCACCCGGCTCTGGAGGAAACACCATATATTTT. It codes for CASAPGSGGNTIYF.